The T cell receptor (beta chain) under discussion was sequenced for a study of long-term antiretroviral therapy in people with HIV. Regarding the study as a whole: In HIV, the repertoires covered a tighter span of CDR3 lengths than in controls.

Survey-level immunoSEQ v3.0 assays were run. Sequencing was directed toward roughly 35,000-55,000 T-cell genomes in each sample. Assay: immunoSEQ multiplex PCR; the TCRdb copy retains only in-frame clones and omits some. This table holds more than 20,000 clones, 85% to 90% found once. The CDR3 runs 14 residues. V dropped 0 bases and J dropped 2 bases, with 9 bases sitting between them. CDR1 is SGHRS and CDR2 is YFSETQ in the germline V gene. Turning to this clone: Antigen specificity is unknown.

Treatment for every participant with HIV took place in the United States. The chain has TRBV5-1 and TRBJ2-7; no firm D call. The clonotype was recovered from a middle-aged man with HIV. The sequences come from unsorted PBMCs, collected just over 2.6 years after starting antiretroviral therapy. The CDR3 DNA is TGCGCCAGCAGCTTGGCGGCAGAAACCTACGAGCAGTACTTC. Protein sequence: CASSLAAETYEQYF.